One and the same sample provided the 10 T cell receptor beta chains below, sequenced in a study of neurological immune-mediated disorders. One entry per CDR3 protein, called by TCRdb with MiXCR from the 5' RACE reads. The data show roughly 80,000 distinct CDR3 sequences, 17% seen once. The sequenced sample was PBMCs. The receptors originated from a woman aged 40 to 50 in good health.

This clonotype was counted at least ten times. This CDR3 is CASISTPLYRSTQYF. The CDR3 coding sequence is TGTGCCAGCATCTCCACCCCCCTTTACAGGTCTACGCAGTATTTT. The rearrangement uses TRBV7-2 and TRBJ2-3, with a tentative D call TRBD1 (5 bases). Trimming took off 7 bases at V and 8 bases at J, with 22 bases between the two ends. From germline, CDR1 is SGHTA and CDR2 FQGNSA. The CDR3 runs to 15 residues. The full variable domain, its missing parts supplied by reference TRBV7-2 and TRBJ2-3, is GAGVSQSPSNKVTEKGKDVELRCDPISGHTALYWYRQSLGQGLEFLIYFQGNSAPDKSGLPSDRFSAERTGGSVSTLTIQRTQQEDSAVYLCASISTPLYRSTQYFGPGTRLTVL.

Notes on this clonotype: Just one base apart from a much larger clone, this may be a read error. This chain's CDR3 is CATRRAIGQGTDTQYF. The CDR3, as DNA: TGTGCCACCAGAAGAGCCATCGGACAGGGGACAGATACGCAGTATTTT. This rearrangement joins TRBV15 to TRBJ2-3; 9 bases line up with TRBD1. CDR3 size: 16 residues. CDR1 and CDR2 (germline): LNHNV, YYDKDF (reference sequence).

The CDR3 DNA sequence: TGTGCCAGCAGCCTAACAATCCATGGGAAAGCTGAAGCTTTCTTT. It codes for CASSLTIHGKAEAFF. This chain joins TRBV12-3 or TRBV12-4 and TRBJ1-1; D not resolved. The CDR3 contains 15 residues. The germline V and J ends were trimmed by 6 bases and 6 bases, with 20 bases remaining between them.

The table lists this clonotype with many counts. This chain links TRBV9 with TRBJ2-1, with D unresolved. The CDR3 extends over 15 amino acids. In germline, CDR1 is SGDLS, CDR2 YYNGEE. V lost 0 bases and J 0 bases, leaving 7 bases between the germline ends. The CDR3 sequence: CASSVGASSYNEQFF. The CDR3 coding sequence is TGTGCCAGCAGCGTAGGGGCTAGCTCCTACAATGAGCAGTTCTTC. Combining the CDR3 with reference TRBV9 and TRBJ2-1 gives the whole variable domain DSGVTQTPKHLITATGQRVTLRCSPRSGDLSVYWYQQSLDQGLQFLIQYYNGEERAKGNILERFSAQQFPDLHSELNLSSLELGDSALYFCASSVGASSYNEQFFGPGTRLTVL.

This clonotype has a handful of counts. V and J are TRBV7-2 and TRBJ2-5; unclear D gene. Germline V gene sequence: CDR1 SGHTA, CDR2 FQGNSA. The V end was cut by 5 bases, the J end by 3 bases, with 7 bases between. The CDR3 is 12 residues long. The CDR3 nucleotides are TGTGCCAGCAGCCGCTCGGAAGAGACCCAGTACTTC. This sequence encodes CASSRSEETQYF.

This clonotype was seen at least ten times. The chain recombines TRBV5-1 with TRBJ1-1; TRBD1 might be the D (6 bases). The V end was cut by 5 bases, the J end by 4 bases, with 24 bases between. Germline V gene data show CDR1 as SGHRS and CDR2 as YFSETQ. This CDR3 is 17 amino acids long. For the CDR3, the DNA is TGCGCCAGCAGTCGATCCCCCACCCAGGGGAGGAGCACTGAAGCTTTCTTT. This codes for CASSRSPTQGRSTEAFF.

This clonotype was seen repeatedly, ten times or more. The rearrangement links TRBV4-2 to TRBJ2-3; TRBD2 matches at 14 bases. The germline gives CDR1 LGHNA, CDR2 YNFKEQ. This CDR3 has 17 residues. J gave up 5 bases and V 4 bases, and 8 bases lay outside the gene matches. This chain's CDR3 is CASSPLGTSGGIDTQYF. Written as DNA, the CDR3 is TGTGCCAGCAGCCCTCTAGGGACTAGCGGGGGTATAGATACGCAGTATTTT.

Ten or more counts support this clonotype. This chain links TRBV6-2 or TRBV6-3 with TRBJ2-3; D ambiguous. This CDR3 is built from 12 residues. Deletions cut 11 bases from V and 2 bases from J, with 11 bases between. Looked up from germline, CDR1 is MNHEY and CDR2 is SVGEGT. The CDR3 loop is CAVRKNTDTQYF. The CDR3 region has the DNA TGTGCCGTGCGGAAAAACACAGATACGCAGTATTTT.

In its sample, this clonotype was seen many times. CDR3 loop: CASSQIFQGAPDTEAFF. CDR3 sequence (DNA): TGTGCCAGCAGCCAAATCTTTCAGGGGGCGCCGGACACTGAAGCTTTCTTT. The rearrangement uses TRBV4-2 and TRBJ1-1; TRBD1 matches at 8 bases. Looked up from germline, CDR1 is LGHNA and CDR2 is YNFKEQ. Trimming cost V 2 bases and J 3 bases; bases outside gene matches: 11. This CDR3 is built from 17 residues.

Many counts were recorded for this clonotype. The V and J genes are TRBV4-1 and TRBJ1-2, with 11 positions matching TRBD1. Germline assignment: CDR1 MGHRA and CDR2 YSYEKL. CDR3 length equals 13 residues. V lost 4 bases, J lost 6 bases, and 1 base stayed unmatched. This CDR3 is CASSRTGGDGYTF. The CDR3 DNA reads as TGCGCCAGCAGCCGGACAGGGGGCGATGGCTACACCTTC.